This T cell receptor (beta chain) originates from a study of T cell repertoires in cytomegalovirus infection. This clonotype was seen a handful of times. The antigen is undetermined. TCRdb used MiXCR to reprocess the reads, holding one entry per CDR3 protein. The sample lists about 310,000 distinct CDR3 sequences, around 25% occurring once. The CDR3 sequence is 14 residues long. CDR1 SGHAT and CDR2 FQNNGV come from the germline V gene. Trimming took 5 bases from V and 8 from J, leaving 18 bases between them. The sequencing here drew on cultured PBMCs, taken from culture after CMV antigen stimulation. This TCR came from a human donor in good health (CMV status not recorded). Some clones in this sample may be carry-over from other donors' samples. The chain links TRBV11-2 to TRBJ1-2, with D unclear. The DNA for the CDR3 is TGTGCCAGCAGCCGGACCGCGACGGCGCTGGGCTACACCTTC. Translating it yields CASSRTATALGYTF.